This T cell receptor beta chain was observed in a study of blood T cell repertoires in COVID-19. Turning to the study itself: Sites across the United States, Italy and Spain contributed samples from acute and convalescent COVID-19. Sample material is recorded as cDNA or gDNA derived from T cells, B-cell-depleted T cells, or PBMCs.

Methods used by the authors: Amplifying reference gene primers gave estimates of nucleated cell counts. The data were produced by immunoSEQ multiplex PCR, yet TCRdb's version contains in-frame clones alone and is incomplete. V and J calls and clone size are copied from that table; D and trimming were computed from the DNA. The data contain around 87,000 clones, roughly 79% of them singletons. The sequenced material came from peripheral blood. The TCR originated in a woman aged 80 or over with acute or convalescent COVID-19.

CDR3 region: CASSGLAGGRQETQYF. The CDR3 bases are TGTGCCAGCAGTGGGCTAGCGGGTGGAAGACAAGAGACCCAGTACTTC. The chain combines TRBV2 with TRBJ2-5, with TRBD2 matching 8 bases. V trimming: 4 bases; J trimming: 2 bases; junction bases outside the gene matches: 9. Germline loops: CDR1 SNHLY, CDR2 FYNNEI. The CDR3 has 16 residues.